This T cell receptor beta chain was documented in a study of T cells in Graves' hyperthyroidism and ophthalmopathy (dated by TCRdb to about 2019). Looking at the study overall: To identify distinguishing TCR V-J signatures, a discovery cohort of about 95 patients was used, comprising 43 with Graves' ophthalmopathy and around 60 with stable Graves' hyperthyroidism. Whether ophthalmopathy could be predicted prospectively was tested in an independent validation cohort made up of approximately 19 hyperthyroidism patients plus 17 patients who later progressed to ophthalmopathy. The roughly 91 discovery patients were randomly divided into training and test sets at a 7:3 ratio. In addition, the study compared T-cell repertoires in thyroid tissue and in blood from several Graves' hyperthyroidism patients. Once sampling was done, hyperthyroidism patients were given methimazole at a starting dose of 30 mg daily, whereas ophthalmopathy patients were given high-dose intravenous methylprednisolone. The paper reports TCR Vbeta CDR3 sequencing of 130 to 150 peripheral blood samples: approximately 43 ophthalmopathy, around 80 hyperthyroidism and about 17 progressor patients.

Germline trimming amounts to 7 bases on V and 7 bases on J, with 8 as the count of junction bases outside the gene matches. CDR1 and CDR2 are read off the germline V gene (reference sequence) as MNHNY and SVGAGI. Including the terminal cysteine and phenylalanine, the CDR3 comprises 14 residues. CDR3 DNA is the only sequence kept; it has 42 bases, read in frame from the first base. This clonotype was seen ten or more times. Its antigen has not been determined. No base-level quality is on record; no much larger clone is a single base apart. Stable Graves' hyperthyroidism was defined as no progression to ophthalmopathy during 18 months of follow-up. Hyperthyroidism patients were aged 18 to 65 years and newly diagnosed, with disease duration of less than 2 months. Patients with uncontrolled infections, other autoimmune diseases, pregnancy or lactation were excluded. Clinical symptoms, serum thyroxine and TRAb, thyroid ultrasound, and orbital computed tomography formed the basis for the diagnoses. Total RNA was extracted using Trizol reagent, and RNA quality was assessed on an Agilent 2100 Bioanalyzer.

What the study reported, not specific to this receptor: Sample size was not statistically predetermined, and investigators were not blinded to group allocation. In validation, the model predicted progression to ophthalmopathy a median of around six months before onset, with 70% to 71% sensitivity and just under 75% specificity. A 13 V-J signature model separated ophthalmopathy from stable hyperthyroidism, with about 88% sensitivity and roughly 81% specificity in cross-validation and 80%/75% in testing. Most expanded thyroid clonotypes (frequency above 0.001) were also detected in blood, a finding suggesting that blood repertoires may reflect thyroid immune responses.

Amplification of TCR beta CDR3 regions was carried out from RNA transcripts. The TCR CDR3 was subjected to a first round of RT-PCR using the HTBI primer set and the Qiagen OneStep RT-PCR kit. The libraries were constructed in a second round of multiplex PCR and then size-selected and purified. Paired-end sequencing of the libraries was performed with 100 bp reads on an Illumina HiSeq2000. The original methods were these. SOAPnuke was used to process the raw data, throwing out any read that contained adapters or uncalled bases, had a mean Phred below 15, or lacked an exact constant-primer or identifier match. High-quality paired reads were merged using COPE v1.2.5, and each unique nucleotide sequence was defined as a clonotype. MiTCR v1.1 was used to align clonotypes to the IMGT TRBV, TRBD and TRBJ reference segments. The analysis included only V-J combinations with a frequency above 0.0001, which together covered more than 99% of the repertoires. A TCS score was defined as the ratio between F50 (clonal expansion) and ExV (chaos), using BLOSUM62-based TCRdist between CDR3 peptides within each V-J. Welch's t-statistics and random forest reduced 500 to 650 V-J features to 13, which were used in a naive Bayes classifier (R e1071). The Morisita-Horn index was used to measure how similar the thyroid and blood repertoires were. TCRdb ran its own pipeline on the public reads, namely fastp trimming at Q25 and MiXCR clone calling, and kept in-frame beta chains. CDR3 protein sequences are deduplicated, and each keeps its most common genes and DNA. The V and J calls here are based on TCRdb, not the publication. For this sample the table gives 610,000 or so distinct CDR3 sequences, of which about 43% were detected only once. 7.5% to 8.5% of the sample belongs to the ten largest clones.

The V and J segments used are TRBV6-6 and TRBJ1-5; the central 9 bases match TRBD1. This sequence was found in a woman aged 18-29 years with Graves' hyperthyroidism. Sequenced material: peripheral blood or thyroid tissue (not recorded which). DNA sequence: TGTGCCAGCACGCTGGGACAGGGAGGACAGCCCCAGCATTTT. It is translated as CASTLGQGGQPQHF.